Listed below are T cell receptor beta chains from one sample, sequenced in a study of radiation and T cells in renal cell carcinoma. The repertoire was sequenced with immunoSEQ multiplex PCR; TCRdb's copy has only in-frame clones and lacks some. The table has roughly 86,000 clones, around four fifths seen once; the top ten hold 9.4%. The sample was blood, taken from a patient whose treatment included radiotherapy and nephrectomy. These receptors originate from a man aged 50 or older with renal cell carcinoma. Each CDR3 is given with its conserved first and last residue. The D gene is left open where the match is weak. Expanded clones are given a class, and other clones once, few, many or no size at all.

j_call v_call clone_size d_call cdr3_aa cdr3_nt
TRBJ1-3 TRBV6-5 . . CASSQQGRRGNTIYF TGTGCCAGCAGCCAACAGGGACGACGAGGAAACACCATATATTTT
TRBJ2-5 TRBV5-1 many TRBD2 CASSPLAGGGETQYF TGCGCCAGCAGCCCCTTAGCGGGGGGCGGCGAGACCCAGTACTTC
TRBJ2-4 TRBV2 . . CASSDARGSIDIQYF TGTGCCAGCAGTGACGCGAGGGGGTCGATCGACATTCAGTACTTC
TRBJ2-5 TRBV7-8 few TRBD2 CASSFAGLAGVQETQYF TGTGCCAGCAGCTTTGCCGGACTAGCGGGGGTTCAAGAGACCCAGTACTTC
TRBJ2-3 TRBV2 . . CASSAGVSSTDTQYF TGTGCCAGCAGTGCGGGGGTATCTAGCACAGATACGCAGTATTTT
TRBJ2-5 TRBV10-2 . TRBD2 CASKSGLAGFQETQYF TGCGCCAGCAAGTCGGGACTAGCGGGCTTCCAAGAGACCCAGTACTTC
TRBJ2-7 TRBV6-1 few . CASSPYRRGTYEQYF TGTGCCAGCAGTCCGTATAGGCGGGGAACCTACGAGCAGTACTTC
TRBJ2-2 TRBV4-2 . TRBD1 CASSQPTTGPGELFF TGTGCCAGCAGCCAACCCACGACAGGGCCCGGGGAGCTGTTTTTT
TRBJ2-2 TRBV19 . TRBD2 CASSPAGGAGELFF TGTGCCAGTAGCCCGGCGGGAGGCGCGGGGGAGCTGTTTTTT
TRBJ2-1 TRBV6-5 . TRBD1 CASSSQTGGNEQFF TGTGCCAGCAGTTCGCAGACAGGGGGGAATGAGCAGTTCTTC
TRBJ2-3 TRBV5-1 . TRBD2 CASKEYPSSGRTDTQYF TGCGCCAGCAAAGAATATCCGTCTAGCGGGAGAACAGATACGCAGTATTTT
TRBJ2-2 TRBV18 . . CASSQGLPTNTGELFF TGTGCCAGCTCACAGGGACTCCCTACGAACACCGGGGAGCTGTTTTTT
TRBJ2-1 TRBV2 . . CASSERQVSNEQFF TGTGCCAGCAGTGAACGGCAGGTCAGTAATGAGCAGTTCTTC
TRBJ1-1 TRBV7-9 . . CASSLAVVNTEAFF TGTGCCAGCAGCTTAGCAGTCGTGAACACTGAAGCTTTCTTT
TRBJ1-4 TRBV4-2 . . CASSQDQGGRGEKLFF TGTGCCAGCAGCCAAGATCAAGGAGGGCGGGGTGAAAAACTGTTTTTT
TRBJ2-7 TRBV29-1 . . CSAGLRFHEQYF TGCAGCGCCGGTTTAAGATTCCACGAGCAGTACTTC
TRBJ1-4 TRBV15 medium-sized TRBD1 CATSLIGTENEKLFF TGTGCCACCAGCTTGATCGGGACAGAGAATGAAAAACTGTTTTTT
TRBJ2-2 TRBV2 . . CASRDTGELFF TGTGCCAGCAGGGACACCGGGGAGCTGTTTTTT
TRBJ1-4 TRBV5-4 . TRBD1 CASSWGGDRRNEKLFF TGTGCCAGCAGCTGGGGCGGGGACAGGAGAAATGAAAAACTGTTTTTT
TRBJ2-1 TRBV4-2 . TRBD2 CASSQDRTGGYYNEQFF TGTGCCAGCAGCCAAGATCGTACGGGAGGGTACTATAATGAGCAGTTCTTC
TRBJ1-1 TRBV27 . . CASSFAGGTEAFF TGTGCCAGCAGTTTTGCGGGGGGCACTGAAGCTTTCTTT